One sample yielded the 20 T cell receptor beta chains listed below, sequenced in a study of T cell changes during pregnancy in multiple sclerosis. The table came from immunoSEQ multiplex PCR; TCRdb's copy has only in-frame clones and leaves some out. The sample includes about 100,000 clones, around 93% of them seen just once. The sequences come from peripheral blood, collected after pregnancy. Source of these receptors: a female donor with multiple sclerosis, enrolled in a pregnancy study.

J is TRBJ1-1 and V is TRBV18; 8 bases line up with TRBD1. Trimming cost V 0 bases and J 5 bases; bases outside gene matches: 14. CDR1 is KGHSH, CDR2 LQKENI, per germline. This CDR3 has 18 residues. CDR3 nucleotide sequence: TGTGCCAGCTCACCACCGATAGGACAGGGTGGCCTGTGGACTGAAGCTTTCTTT. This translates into CASSPPIGQGGLWTEAFF.

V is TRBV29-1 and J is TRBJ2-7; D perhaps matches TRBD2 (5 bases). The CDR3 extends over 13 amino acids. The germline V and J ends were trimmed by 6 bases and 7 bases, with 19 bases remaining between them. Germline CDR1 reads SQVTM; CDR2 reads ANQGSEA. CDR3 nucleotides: TGCAGCGTGGGCCTATTGCTGACGGGGGAGCAGTACTTC. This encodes CSVGLLLTGEQYF.

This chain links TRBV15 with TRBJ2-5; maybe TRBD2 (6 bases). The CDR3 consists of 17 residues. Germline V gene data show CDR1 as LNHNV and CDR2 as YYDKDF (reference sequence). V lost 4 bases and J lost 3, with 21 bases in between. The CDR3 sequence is CATSTSRRGKVEETQYF. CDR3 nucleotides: TGTGCCACCAGCACCTCGCGGAGGGGAAAGGTAGAAGAGACCCAGTACTTC.

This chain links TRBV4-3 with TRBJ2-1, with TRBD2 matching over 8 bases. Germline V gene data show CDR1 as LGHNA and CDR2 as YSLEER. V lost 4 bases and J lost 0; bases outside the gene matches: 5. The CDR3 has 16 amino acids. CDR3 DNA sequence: TGCGCCAGCAGCCGTACCAGCGGGAGCTCCTACAATGAGCAGTTCTTC. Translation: CASSRTSGSSYNEQFF.

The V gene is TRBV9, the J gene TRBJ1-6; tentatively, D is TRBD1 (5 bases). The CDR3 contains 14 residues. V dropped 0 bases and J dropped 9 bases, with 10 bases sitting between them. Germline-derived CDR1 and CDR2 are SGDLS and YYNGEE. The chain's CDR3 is CASSVGRDRSPLHF. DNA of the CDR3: TGTGCCAGCAGCGTAGGCAGGGATCGTTCACCCCTCCACTTT.

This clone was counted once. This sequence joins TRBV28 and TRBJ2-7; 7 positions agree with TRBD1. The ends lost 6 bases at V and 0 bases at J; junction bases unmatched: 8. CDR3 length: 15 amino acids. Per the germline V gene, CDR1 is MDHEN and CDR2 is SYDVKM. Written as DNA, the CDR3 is TGTGCCAGCAGATTCGGGACAGTCCTCTCCTACGAGCAGTACTTC. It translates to CASRFGTVLSYEQYF.

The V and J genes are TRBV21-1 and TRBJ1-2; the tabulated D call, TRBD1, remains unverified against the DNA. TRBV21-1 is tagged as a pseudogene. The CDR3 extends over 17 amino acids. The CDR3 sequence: CASSKTETDVGAVGYTF. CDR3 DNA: TGTGCCAGCAGCAAGACGGAGACTGACGTAGGGGCCGTCGGCTACACCTTC.

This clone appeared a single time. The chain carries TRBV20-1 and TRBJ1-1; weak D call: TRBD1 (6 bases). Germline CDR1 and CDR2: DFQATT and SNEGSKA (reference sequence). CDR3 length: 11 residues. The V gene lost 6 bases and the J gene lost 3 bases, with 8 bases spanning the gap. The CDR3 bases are TGCAGTGCCCCAGGGGACACTGAAGCTTTCTTT. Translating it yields CSAPGDTEAFF.

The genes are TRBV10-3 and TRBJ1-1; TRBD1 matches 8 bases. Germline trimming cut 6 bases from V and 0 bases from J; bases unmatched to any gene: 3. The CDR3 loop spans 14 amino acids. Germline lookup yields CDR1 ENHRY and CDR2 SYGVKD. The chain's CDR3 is CAIRDRVLNTEAFF. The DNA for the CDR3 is TGTGCCATCAGGGACAGGGTCCTGAACACTGAAGCTTTCTTT.

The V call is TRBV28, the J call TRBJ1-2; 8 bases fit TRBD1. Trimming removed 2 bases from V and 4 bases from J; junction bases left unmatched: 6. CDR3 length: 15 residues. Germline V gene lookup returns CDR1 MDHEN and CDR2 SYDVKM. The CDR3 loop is CASSLAPTGGYGYTF. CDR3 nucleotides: TGTGCCAGCAGTTTAGCCCCCACAGGGGGCTATGGCTACACCTTC.

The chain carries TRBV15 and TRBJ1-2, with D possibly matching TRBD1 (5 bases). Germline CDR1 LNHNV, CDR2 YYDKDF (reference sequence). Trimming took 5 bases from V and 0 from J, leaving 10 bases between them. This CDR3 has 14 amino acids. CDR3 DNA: TGTGCCACCAGCGGGGGGGTAACTAACTATGGCTACACCTTC. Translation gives CATSGGVTNYGYTF.

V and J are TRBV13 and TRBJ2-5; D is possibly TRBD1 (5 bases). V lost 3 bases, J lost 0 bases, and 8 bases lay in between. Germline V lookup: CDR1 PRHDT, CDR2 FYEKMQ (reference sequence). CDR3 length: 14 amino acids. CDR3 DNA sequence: TGTGCCAGCAGCTTTAACAGGTACCAAGAGACCCAGTACTTC. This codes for CASSFNRYQETQYF.

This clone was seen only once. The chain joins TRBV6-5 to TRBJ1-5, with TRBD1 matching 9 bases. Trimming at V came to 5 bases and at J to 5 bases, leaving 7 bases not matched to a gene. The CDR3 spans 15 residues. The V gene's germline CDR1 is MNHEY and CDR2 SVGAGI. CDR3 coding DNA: TGTGCCAGCAGTCTGGCGGGACAGGGCCATCAGCCCCAGCATTTT. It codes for CASSLAGQGHQPQHF.

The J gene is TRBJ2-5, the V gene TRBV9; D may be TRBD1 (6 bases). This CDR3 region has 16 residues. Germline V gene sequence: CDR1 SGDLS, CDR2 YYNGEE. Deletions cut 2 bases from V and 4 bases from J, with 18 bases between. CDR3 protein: CASSVKDGTSGETQYF. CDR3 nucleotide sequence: TGTGCCAGCAGCGTCAAAGACGGGACATCTGGAGAGACCCAGTACTTC.

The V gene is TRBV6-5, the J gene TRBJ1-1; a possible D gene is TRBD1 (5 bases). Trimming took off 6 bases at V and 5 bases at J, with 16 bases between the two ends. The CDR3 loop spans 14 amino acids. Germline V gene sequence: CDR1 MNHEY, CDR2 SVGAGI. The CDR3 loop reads CASRRPGVGTEAFF. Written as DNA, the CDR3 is TGTGCCAGCAGACGCCCGGGGGTTGGGACTGAAGCTTTCTTT.

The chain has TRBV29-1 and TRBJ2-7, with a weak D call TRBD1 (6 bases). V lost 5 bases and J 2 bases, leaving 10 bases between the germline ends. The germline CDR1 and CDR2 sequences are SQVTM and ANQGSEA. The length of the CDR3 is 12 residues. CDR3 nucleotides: TGCAGCGTTTTAGGACAGACCTACGAGCAGTACTTC. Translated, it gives CSVLGQTYEQYF.

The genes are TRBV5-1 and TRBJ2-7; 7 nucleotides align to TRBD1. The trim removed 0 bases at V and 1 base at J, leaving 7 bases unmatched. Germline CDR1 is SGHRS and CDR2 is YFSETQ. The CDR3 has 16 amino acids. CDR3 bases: TGCGCCAGCAGCTTGGGAACTAACAGGGGTTCCTACGAGCAGTACTTC. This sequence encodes CASSLGTNRGSYEQYF.

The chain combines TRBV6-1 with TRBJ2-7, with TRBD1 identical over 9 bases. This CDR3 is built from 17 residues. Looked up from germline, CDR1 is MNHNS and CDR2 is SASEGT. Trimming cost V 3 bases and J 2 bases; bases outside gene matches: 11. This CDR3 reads CASSDPLTGQGPYEQYF. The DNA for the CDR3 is TGTGCCAGCAGTGACCCCCTTACGGGACAGGGACCCTACGAGCAGTACTTC.

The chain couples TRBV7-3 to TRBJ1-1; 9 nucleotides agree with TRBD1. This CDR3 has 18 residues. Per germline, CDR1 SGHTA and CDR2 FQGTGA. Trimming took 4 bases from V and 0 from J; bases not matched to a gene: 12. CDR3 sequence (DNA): TGTGCCAGCAGCTGGTTCGGGACAGGGCTTATAATGAACACTGAAGCTTTCTTT. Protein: CASSWFGTGLIMNTEAFF.

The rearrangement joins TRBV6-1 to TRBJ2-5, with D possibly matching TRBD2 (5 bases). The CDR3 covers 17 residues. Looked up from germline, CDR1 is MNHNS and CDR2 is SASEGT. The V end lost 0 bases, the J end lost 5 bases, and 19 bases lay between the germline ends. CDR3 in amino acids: CASSEARRRQARETQYF. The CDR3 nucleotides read TGTGCCAGCAGTGAAGCGAGGAGGCGACAAGCCCGGGAGACCCAGTACTTC.